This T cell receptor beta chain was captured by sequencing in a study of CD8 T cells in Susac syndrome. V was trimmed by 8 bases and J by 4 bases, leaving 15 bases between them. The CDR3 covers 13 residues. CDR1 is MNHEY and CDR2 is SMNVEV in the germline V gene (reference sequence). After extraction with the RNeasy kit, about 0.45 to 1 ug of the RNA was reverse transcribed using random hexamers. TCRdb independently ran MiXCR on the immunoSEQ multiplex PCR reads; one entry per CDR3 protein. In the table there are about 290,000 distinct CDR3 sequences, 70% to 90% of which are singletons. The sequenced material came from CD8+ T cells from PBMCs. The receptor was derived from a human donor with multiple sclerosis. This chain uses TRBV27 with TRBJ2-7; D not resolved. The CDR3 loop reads CASAFGPAYEQYF. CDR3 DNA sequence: TGTGCCAGCGCCTTCGGGCCTGCTTACGAGCAGTACTTC.